The 21 T cell receptor beta chains below all came from one sample that was sequenced in a study of CD8+ T cells in alopecia areata (dated by TCRdb to the late 2010s). The sample's time point, from its label and the paper: more than 3 weeks on oral tofacitinib. Reading the label with the study, this specimen's treatment or condition is: oral pan-JAK inhibitor, 5-10 mg twice daily. The library was generated by the immunoSEQ multiplex PCR assay. To provide template for TCR sequencing, every sample had RNA extracted and reverse transcribed into cDNA. TCRdb mirrors the immuneACCESS table, restricted to in-frame sequences. Some clones are absent from its copies; in checked studies, under half trace to an unresolved V gene, and the reason for the others is unknown. This sample gives roughly 120,000 clones in total; roughly 58% of them show up just once. The top ten clones comprise roughly 30% of the sample.

The input for sequencing was CD8+ T cells sorted from blood, taken at week 4, from a patient treated with tofacitinib. Source of these receptors: a human donor with alopecia areata.

The chain joins TRBV6-4 to TRBJ2-1; TRBD1 matches at 11 bases. With 5 bases clipped from V and 8 bases from J, the junction kept 11 bases outside the gene matches. The CDR3 consists of 16 residues. Germline V lookup: CDR1 MRHNA, CDR2 SNTAGT. CDR3 DNA: TGTGCCAGCAGTCTTGAGTGGGACAGGGGGTCCTATGAGCAGTTCTTC. Translating it yields CASSLEWDRGSYEQFF.

The V and J genes are TRBV7-6 and TRBJ2-4; 7 nucleotides agree with TRBD1. The CDR3 spans 15 residues. The germline V gene has CDR1 SGHVS and CDR2 FNYEAQ. The V segment lost 4 bases and the J segment 5 bases; nucleotides outside the gene matches: 8. As DNA, the CDR3 is TGTGCCAGCAGCTCGAGACAGGGCCTAGAAAACATTCAGTACTTC. As protein: CASSSRQGLENIQYF.

This chain links TRBV27 with TRBJ2-1; D perhaps matches TRBD2 (5 bases). This CDR3 is built from 13 residues. The ends were cut back, 3 bases at V and 7 bases at J, with 10 bases in the middle. The germline gives CDR1 MNHEY, CDR2 SMNVEV (reference sequence). The CDR3: CASSFSGLNEQFF. CDR3 nucleotide sequence: TGTGCCAGCAGTTTTTCGGGGTTGAATGAGCAGTTCTTC.

The chain recombines TRBV30 with TRBJ2-2; D not resolved. This CDR3 has 13 residues. V was shortened by 0 bases and J by 7 bases, with 9 bases between the two germline ends. Germline CDR1 is GTSNPN and CDR2 is SVGIG (reference sequence). CDR3 region: CAWSVLGHGELFF. Written as DNA, the CDR3 is TGTGCCTGGAGTGTACTGGGTCACGGGGAGCTGTTTTTT.

The chain combines TRBV4-1 with TRBJ2-7; 9 nucleotides align to TRBD1. J was trimmed by 5 bases and V by 4 bases; bases with no gene match: 9. The CDR3 runs to 15 residues. Germline V gene sequence: CDR1 MGHRA, CDR2 YSYEKL. The CDR3 nucleotides read TGCGCCAGCAGCCCAGCTCCCGGGACAGGGAACGAGCAGTACTTC. Protein product: CASSPAPGTGNEQYF.

The rearrangement links TRBV13 to TRBJ1-2; D ambiguous. The germline CDR1 and CDR2 sequences are PRHDT and FYEKMQ (reference sequence). Trimming stripped 2 bases from V and 4 bases from J, with 14 bases between. The length of the CDR3 is 15 residues. The CDR3 loop is CASSLNGVRPYGYTF. In nucleotides, the CDR3 is TGTGCCAGCAGCTTAAACGGGGTTCGGCCCTATGGCTACACCTTC.

The V and J genes are TRBV29-1 and TRBJ2-6; no clear D gene. Germline V CDR1 and CDR2: SQVTM, ANQGSEA. V lost 2 bases, J lost 0 bases, and 5 bases lay in between. The CDR3 spans 14 residues. The CDR3 DNA follows: TGCAGCGTTGAATTTCACTCTGGGGCCAACGTCCTGACTTTC. This translates into CSVEFHSGANVLTF.

The rearrangement uses TRBV27 and TRBJ1-6; no clear D. Trimming took off 6 bases at V and 8 bases at J, with 14 bases between the two ends. CDR1 is MNHEY and CDR2 is SMNVEV in the germline V gene (reference sequence). This CDR3 is 14 amino acids long. The CDR3 sequence is CASRTQTPDSPLHF. CDR3 DNA: TGTGCCAGCAGGACACAAACTCCGGATTCACCCCTCCACTTT.

V gene TRBV23-1 combines with J gene TRBJ2-3; TRBD1 matches at 7 bases. TRBV23-1 is designated an ORF whose function remains uncertain. V was clipped by 3 bases and J by 4 bases; unmatched bases: 13. The CDR3 sequence is 17 residues long. CDR3 nucleotides: TGCGCCAGCAGTCAGCCCAAGGGGGCCGGGTTAGCAGATACGCAGTATTTT. Protein sequence: CASSQPKGAGLADTQYF.

This clone was found a few times. The chain links TRBV29-1 to TRBJ2-2; D call uncertain. V lost 5 bases and J lost 6, with 10 bases in between. The germline gives CDR1 SQVTM, CDR2 ANQGSEA. The CDR3 totals 12 residues. The CDR3, as DNA: TGCAGCGTTTATAGGGCCTCCGGGGAGCTGTTTTTT. Its translation is CSVYRASGELFF.

This clone has a handful of counts. The CDR3 DNA sequence: TGTGCCAGCAGTTTTAGCGGGGGGCCTAACCAAGAGACCCAGTACTTC. It is translated as CASSFSGGPNQETQYF. V gene TRBV28 combines with J gene TRBJ2-5; the match to TRBD2 covers 10 bases. Losses at the gene ends were 3 bases for V and 0 bases for J; bases not matched to a gene: 4. CDR1 MDHEN and CDR2 SYDVKM come from the germline V gene. The CDR3 totals 16 residues.

The genes are TRBV4-1 and TRBJ2-7; TRBD2 might be the D (5 bases). This CDR3 comprises 14 residues. Trimming left V 4 bases short and J 2 bases short, with 12 bases between. Germline loops: CDR1 MGHRA, CDR2 YSYEKL. CDR3: CASSPKLAAYEQYF. The CDR3 DNA is TGCGCCAGCAGCCCCAAGCTAGCTGCCTACGAGCAGTACTTC.

The V call is TRBV28, the J call TRBJ2-7; 8 nucleotides match TRBD1. The V gene's germline CDR1 is MDHEN and CDR2 SYDVKM. After removal of 7 bases from V and 7 bases from J, the junction contained 9 bases not matched to a gene. CDR3 length equals 13 residues. The CDR3 nucleotides are TGTGCCAGCACCTATCAGGGGGCGCGTGAGCAGTACTTC. Protein product: CASTYQGAREQYF.

V gene TRBV27 combines with J gene TRBJ2-5, with D maybe TRBD1 (6 bases). The CDR3 sequence is 16 residues long. V lost 5 bases to trimming and J lost 4 bases, with 20 bases between them. Germline V lookup: CDR1 MNHEY, CDR2 SMNVEV (reference sequence). The CDR3 DNA reads TGTGCCAGCAGTCGTCTCGAGCCGACAGGTCCAGAGACCCAGTACTTC. Its translation: CASSRLEPTGPETQYF.

The V and J genes are TRBV5-4 and TRBJ2-1; TRBD1 or TRBD2 may be the D gene (5 bases each). The CDR3 length is 12 residues. The germline V gene has CDR1 SGHNT and CDR2 YYREEE (reference sequence). Deletions cut 4 bases from V and 6 bases from J, with 8 bases between. The CDR3 DNA reads as TGTGCCAGCAGCCGGGACCCCAATGAGCAGTTCTTC. It translates to CASSRDPNEQFF.

This chain uses TRBV30 with TRBJ1-2, with D uncertain. Germline V lookup: CDR1 GTSNPN, CDR2 SVGIG (reference sequence). This CDR3 spans 12 amino acids. Deletions cut 5 bases from V and 11 bases from J, with 18 bases between. The CDR3 bases are TGTGCCTGGGGGGATGTCTCGGCCCGGTACACCTTC. Amino acid sequence: CAWGDVSARYTF.

The chain has TRBV6-6 and TRBJ1-2; no definite D call. This CDR3 is 12 amino acids long. Deletions cut 6 bases from V and 6 bases from J, with 11 bases between. The V gene's germline CDR1 is MNHNY and CDR2 SVGAGI (reference sequence). CDR3 loop: CASRVYGHGYTF. In nucleotides, the CDR3 is TGTGCCAGCAGGGTATACGGGCATGGCTACACCTTC.

The genes are TRBV5-1 and TRBJ2-7; 9 bases agree with TRBD1. Trimming cost V 4 bases and J 7 bases; bases outside gene matches: 9. This CDR3 is built from 14 residues. CDR1 and CDR2 (germline): SGHRS, YFSETQ. Here the CDR3 reads CASSHTGGSEEQYF. CDR3 in DNA: TGCGCCAGCAGCCATACAGGGGGCTCCGAAGAGCAGTACTTC.

V and J are TRBV7-9 and TRBJ2-7, with 10 positions matching TRBD1. Germline CDR1 is SEHNR and CDR2 is FQNEAQ (reference sequence). V was pared by 4 bases and J by 4 bases, with 7 bases of the junction left unmatched. This CDR3 spans 15 amino acids. CDR3 sequence (DNA): TGTGCCAGCAGCTCTCCGGGACAGGGGAATTACGAGCAGTACTTC. This sequence encodes CASSSPGQGNYEQYF.

This chain joins TRBV27 and TRBJ1-5; D is ambiguous. The CDR3 runs to 15 residues. The germline V gene encodes CDR1 MNHEY and CDR2 SMNVEV (reference sequence). V was clipped by 6 bases and J by 2 bases, with 14 bases between them. The chain's CDR3 is CASSPAGRGNQPQHF. In nucleotides, the CDR3 is TGTGCCAGCAGCCCGGCTGGGAGGGGCAATCAGCCCCAGCATTTT.

The chain recombines TRBV29-1 with TRBJ1-2; maybe TRBD1 (5 bases). CDR3 length equals 12 residues. Germline assignment: CDR1 SQVTM and CDR2 ANQGSEA. Trimming removed 4 bases from V and 6 bases from J, with 12 bases in between. The CDR3 region has the DNA TGCAGCGTTGCTTGGACAAAGGATGGCTACACCTTC. Protein: CSVAWTKDGYTF.